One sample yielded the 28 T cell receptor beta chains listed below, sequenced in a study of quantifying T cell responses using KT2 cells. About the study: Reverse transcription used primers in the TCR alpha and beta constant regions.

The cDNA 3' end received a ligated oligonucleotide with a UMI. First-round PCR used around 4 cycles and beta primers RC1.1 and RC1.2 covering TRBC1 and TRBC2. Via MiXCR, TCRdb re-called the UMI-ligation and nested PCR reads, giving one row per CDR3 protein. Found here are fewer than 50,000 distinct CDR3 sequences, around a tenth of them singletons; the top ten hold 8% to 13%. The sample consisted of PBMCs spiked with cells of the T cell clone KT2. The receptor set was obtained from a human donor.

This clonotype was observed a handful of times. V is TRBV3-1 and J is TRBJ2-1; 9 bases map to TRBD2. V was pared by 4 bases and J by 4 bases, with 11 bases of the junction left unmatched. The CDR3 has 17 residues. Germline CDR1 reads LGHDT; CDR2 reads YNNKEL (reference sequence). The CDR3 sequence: CASSPLVGRGGYNEQFF. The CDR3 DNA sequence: TGTGCCAGCAGCCCCTTGGTTGGGCGGGGGGGATACAATGAGCAGTTCTTC.

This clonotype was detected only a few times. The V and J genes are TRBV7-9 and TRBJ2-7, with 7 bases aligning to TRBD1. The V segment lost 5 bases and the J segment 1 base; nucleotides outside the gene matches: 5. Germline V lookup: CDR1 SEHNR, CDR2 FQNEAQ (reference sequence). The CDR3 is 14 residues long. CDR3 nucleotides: TGTGCCAGCAGCGCTGGACAGGTGTCCTACGAGCAGTACTTC. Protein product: CASSAGQVSYEQYF.

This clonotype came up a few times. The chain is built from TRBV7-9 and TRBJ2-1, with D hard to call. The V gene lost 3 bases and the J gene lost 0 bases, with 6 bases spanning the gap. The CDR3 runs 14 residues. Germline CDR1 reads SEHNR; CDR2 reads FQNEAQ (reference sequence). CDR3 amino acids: CASSFEISYNEQFF. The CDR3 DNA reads TGTGCCAGCAGCTTTGAGATCTCCTACAATGAGCAGTTCTTC.

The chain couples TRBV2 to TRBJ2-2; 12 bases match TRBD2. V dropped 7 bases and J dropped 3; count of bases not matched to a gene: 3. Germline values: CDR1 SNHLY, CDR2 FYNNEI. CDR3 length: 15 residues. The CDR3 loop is CASKLAGGYTGELFF. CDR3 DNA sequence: TGTGCCAGCAAGCTAGCGGGAGGGTACACCGGGGAGCTGTTTTTT.

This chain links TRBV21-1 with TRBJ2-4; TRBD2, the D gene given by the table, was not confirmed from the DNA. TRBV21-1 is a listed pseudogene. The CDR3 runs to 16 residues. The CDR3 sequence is CASSKGLAGAKNIQYF. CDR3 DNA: TGTGCCAGCAGCAAGGGACTAGCGGGAGCCAAAAACATTCAGTACTTC.

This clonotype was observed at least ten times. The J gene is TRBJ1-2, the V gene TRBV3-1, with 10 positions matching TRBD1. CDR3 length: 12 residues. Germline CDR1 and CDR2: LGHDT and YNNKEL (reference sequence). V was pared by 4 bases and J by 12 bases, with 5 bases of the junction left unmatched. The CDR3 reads CASSLGQGSDTF. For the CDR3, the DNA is TGTGCCAGCAGCCTGGGACAGGGGTCGGACACCTTC.

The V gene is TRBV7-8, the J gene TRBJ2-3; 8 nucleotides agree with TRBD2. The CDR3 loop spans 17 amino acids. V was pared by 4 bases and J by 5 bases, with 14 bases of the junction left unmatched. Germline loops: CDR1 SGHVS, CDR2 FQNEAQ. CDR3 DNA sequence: TGTGCCAGCAGCTACCAGTTTGCCCTCGGGAGGGGAGATACGCAGTATTTT. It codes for CASSYQFALGRGDTQYF.

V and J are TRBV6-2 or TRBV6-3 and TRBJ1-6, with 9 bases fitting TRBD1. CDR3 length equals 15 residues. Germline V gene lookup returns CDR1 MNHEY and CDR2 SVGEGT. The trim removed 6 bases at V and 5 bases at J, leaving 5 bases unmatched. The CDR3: CASRPGTGNNSPLHF. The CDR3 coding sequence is TGTGCCAGCAGACCCGGGACAGGGAATAATTCACCCCTCCACTTT.

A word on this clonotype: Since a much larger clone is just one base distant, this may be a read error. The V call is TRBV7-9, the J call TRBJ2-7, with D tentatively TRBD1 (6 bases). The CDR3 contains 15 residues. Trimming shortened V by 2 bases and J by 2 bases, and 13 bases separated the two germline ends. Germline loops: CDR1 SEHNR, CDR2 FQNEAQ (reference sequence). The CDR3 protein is CASSLTGHNTYEQYF. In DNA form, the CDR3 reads TGTGCCAGCAGCTTAACGGGACACAACACCTACGAGCAGTACTTC.

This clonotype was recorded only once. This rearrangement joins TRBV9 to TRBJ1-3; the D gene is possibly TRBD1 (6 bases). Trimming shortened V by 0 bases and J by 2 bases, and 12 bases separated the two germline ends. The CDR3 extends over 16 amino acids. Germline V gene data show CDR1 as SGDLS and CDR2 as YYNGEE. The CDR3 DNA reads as TGTGCCAGCAGCGTAGGAGGGGGATTTACTGGAAACACCATATATTTT. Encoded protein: CASSVGGGFTGNTIYF.

CDR3 nucleotides: TGCGCCAGCACCAGAACCGGACAGGCTACGTTGAACACTGAAGCTTTCTTT. Its protein is CASTRTGQATLNTEAFF. The chain links TRBV5-1 to TRBJ1-1; 7 nucleotides match TRBD1. Germline V gene data show CDR1 as SGHRS and CDR2 as YFSETQ. This CDR3 contains 17 residues. J was trimmed by 0 bases and V by 6 bases; bases with no gene match: 14.

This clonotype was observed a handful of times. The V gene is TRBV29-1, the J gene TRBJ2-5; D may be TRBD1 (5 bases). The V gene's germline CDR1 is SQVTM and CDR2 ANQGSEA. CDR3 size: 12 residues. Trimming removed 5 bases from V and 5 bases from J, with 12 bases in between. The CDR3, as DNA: TGCAGCGTTCGACAGCGCCGGGAGACCCAGTACTTC. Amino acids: CSVRQRRETQYF.

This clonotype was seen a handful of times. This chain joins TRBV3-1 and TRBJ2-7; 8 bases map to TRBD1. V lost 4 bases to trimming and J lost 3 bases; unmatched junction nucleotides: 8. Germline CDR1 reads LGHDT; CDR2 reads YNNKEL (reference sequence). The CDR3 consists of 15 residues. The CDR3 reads CASSPRTGTVYEQYF. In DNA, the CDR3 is TGTGCCAGCAGCCCCCGGACAGGGACCGTCTACGAGCAGTACTTC.

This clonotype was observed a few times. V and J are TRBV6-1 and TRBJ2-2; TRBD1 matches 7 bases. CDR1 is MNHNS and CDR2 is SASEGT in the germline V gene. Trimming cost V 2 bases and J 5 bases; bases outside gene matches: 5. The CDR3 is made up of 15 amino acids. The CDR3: CASSELGGRTGELFF. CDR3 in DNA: TGTGCCAGCAGTGAATTAGGGGGCAGGACCGGGGAGCTGTTTTTT.

Here the CDR3 reads CSATQLQIYTF. DNA of the CDR3: TGCAGTGCCACGCAGTTACAGATCTACACCTTC. The V call is TRBV20-1, the J call TRBJ1-2, with unresolved D. The V gene lost 6 bases and the J gene lost 10 bases, with 15 bases spanning the gap. This CDR3 is 11 amino acids long. Looked up from germline, CDR1 is DFQATT and CDR2 is SNEGSKA (reference sequence).

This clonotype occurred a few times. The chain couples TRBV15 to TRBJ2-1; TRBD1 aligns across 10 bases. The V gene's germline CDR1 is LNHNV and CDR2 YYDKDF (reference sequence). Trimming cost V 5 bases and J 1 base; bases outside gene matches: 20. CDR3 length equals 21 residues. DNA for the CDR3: TGTGCCACCAGCGGTCCGAGCGGGACAGGGGAAGGGGTGGGTTCCTACAATGAGCAGTTCTTC. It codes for CATSGPSGTGEGVGSYNEQFF.

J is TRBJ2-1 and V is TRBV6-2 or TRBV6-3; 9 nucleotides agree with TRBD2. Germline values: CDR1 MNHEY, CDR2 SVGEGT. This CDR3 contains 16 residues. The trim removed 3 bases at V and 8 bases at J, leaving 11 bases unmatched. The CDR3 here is CASSYRSTAGGDEQFF. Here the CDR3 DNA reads TGTGCCAGCAGTTATCGATCCACGGCGGGGGGGGATGAGCAGTTCTTC.

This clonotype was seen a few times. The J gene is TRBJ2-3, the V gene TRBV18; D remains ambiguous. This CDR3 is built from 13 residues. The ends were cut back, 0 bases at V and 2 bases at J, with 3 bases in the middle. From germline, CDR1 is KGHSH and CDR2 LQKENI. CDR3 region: CASSPPFTDTQYF. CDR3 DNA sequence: TGTGCCAGCTCACCACCCTTCACAGATACGCAGTATTTT.

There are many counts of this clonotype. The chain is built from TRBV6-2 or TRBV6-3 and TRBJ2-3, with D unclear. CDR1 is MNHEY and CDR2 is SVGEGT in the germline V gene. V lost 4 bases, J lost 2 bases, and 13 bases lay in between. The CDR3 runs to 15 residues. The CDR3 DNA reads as TGTGCCAGCAGTTTTTGGGAAGCCCTCACAGATACGCAGTATTTT. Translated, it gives CASSFWEALTDTQYF.

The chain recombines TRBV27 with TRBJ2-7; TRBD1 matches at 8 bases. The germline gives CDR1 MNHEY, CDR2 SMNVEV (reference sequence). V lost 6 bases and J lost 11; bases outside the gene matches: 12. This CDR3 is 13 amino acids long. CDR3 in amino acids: CASRRTGNLREYF. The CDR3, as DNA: TGTGCCAGCAGAAGGACAGGGAATTTAAGGGAGTACTTC.

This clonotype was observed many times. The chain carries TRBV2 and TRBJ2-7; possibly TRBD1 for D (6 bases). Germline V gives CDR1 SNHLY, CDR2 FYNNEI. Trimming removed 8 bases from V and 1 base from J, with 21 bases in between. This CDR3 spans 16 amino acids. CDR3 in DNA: TGTGCCAGCCAAGTAGACCAGGGGCGTAGGTCCTACGAGCAGTACTTC. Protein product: CASQVDQGRRSYEQYF.

CDR3 loop: CASSYSKRGRQETQYF. CDR3 sequence (DNA): TGTGCCAGCAGTTACTCGAAGCGGGGGAGACAAGAGACCCAGTACTTC. The chain uses TRBV6-2 or TRBV6-3 and TRBJ2-5, with 8 bases lining up with TRBD2. J was trimmed by 2 bases and V by 0 bases; bases with no gene match: 5. This CDR3 is built from 16 residues. CDR1 and CDR2 from the germline V gene are MNHEY and SVGEGT.

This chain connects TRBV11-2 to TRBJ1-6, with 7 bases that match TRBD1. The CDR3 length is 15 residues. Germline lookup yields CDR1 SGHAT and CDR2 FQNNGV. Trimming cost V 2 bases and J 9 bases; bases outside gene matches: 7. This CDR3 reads CASSLLQGISSPLHF. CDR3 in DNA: TGTGCCAGCAGCTTACTACAGGGGATCAGTTCACCCCTCCACTTT.

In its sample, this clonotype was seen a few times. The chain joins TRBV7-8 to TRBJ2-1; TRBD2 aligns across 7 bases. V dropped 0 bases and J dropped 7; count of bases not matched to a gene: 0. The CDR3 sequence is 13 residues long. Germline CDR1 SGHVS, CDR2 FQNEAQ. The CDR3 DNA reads TGTGCCAGCAGCTTAGCGCGGGGGAATGAGCAGTTCTTC. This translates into CASSLARGNEQFF.

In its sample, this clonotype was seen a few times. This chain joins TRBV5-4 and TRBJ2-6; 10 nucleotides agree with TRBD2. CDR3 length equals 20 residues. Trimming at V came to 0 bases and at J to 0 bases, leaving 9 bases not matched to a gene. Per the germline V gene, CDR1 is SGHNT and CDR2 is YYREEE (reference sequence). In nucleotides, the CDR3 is TGTGCCAGCAGCTTGGTCTCTCTAGCGGGGGTCCGCTCTGGGGCCAACGTCCTGACTTTC. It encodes CASSLVSLAGVRSGANVLTF.

CDR3 in amino acids: CASNLGQPYGYTF. The CDR3 DNA follows: TGTGCCAGCAACCTGGGACAGCCCTATGGCTACACCTTC. V is TRBV5-6 and J is TRBJ1-2, with 7 bases matching TRBD1. V dropped 6 bases and J dropped 4; count of bases not matched to a gene: 6. Germline CDR1 reads SGHDT; CDR2 reads YYEEEE. This CDR3 is built from 13 residues.

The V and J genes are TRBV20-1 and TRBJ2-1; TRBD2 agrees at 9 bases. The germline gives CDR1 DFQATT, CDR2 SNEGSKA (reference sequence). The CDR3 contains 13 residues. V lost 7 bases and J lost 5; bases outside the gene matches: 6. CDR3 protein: CSVSGGHHNEQFF. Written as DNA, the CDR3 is TGCAGTGTTAGCGGGGGCCACCACAATGAGCAGTTCTTC.

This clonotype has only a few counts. In nucleotides, the CDR3 is TGTGCCAGCAGTGAACTTAGCGGTCTCACAGATACGCAGTATTTT. Translation gives CASSELSGLTDTQYF. This sequence joins TRBV12-3 or TRBV12-4 and TRBJ2-3; D is perhaps TRBD2 (6 bases). The CDR3 contains 15 residues. Trimming shortened V by 5 bases and J by 2 bases, and 14 bases separated the two germline ends.